The clone carrying this T cell receptor beta chain was observed at least ten times. What it binds is not known. Using its own MiXCR run on the reads, TCRdb lists one record per CDR3 protein. The data hold about 360,000 distinct CDR3 sequences, with around 18% observed a single time. Unmatched junction bases numbered 12, after V lost 3 bases and J lost 8 bases. In germline, CDR1 is SGHTA, CDR2 FQGNSA. The CDR3 is made up of 16 amino acids. The record originates from a study of T cell repertoires in cytomegalovirus infection. Study in general: From public TCR beta signatures came an indication of both CMV infection and matching HLA type. General study points: Cumulated frequencies of public TCR beta families served to identify carriers of CMV plus the relevant HLA.

The sequencing input was PBMCs. The TCR comes from a human donor in good health (CMV status not recorded). Some clones in this sample may be carry-over from other donors' samples. The rearrangement joins TRBV7-2 to TRBJ1-4; TRBD1 agrees at 7 bases. CDR3 sequence (DNA): TGTGCCAGCAGCTTGAATGCACAGGGGTCCGGAGAAAAACTGTTTTTT. It is translated as CASSLNAQGSGEKLFF.